The 11 T cell receptor beta chains below come from one sample, sequenced in a study of PD-1 blockade in classical Hodgkin lymphoma. The time point was: cycle 4 day 1 (C4D1), after six to seven weeks of nivolumab. Relapse after autologous stem cell transplantation occurred in every patient, and brentuximab vedotin exposure varied. Thawed PBMCs were the source of CD8+ T cells, obtained through magnetic negative selection. Generated by immunoSEQ multiplex PCR, the TCRdb table keeps only in-frame clones and is missing some. The sample lists fewer than 10,000 clones; approximately 82% were seen once. The material was CD8+ T cells from blood, obtained before the fourth cycle of nivolumab. The receptor source for this set is a human donor with classical Hodgkin lymphoma.

The chain has TRBV5-1 and TRBJ2-2, with 15 positions matching TRBD2. Germline lookup yields CDR1 SGHRS and CDR2 YFSETQ. This CDR3 has 16 residues. The junction had 5 bases not matched to a gene; V was cut back by 4 bases and J by 7 bases. The CDR3 nucleotides read TGCGCCAGCAGCCTGGGACTAGCGGGGGGCCACGGGGAGCTGTTTTTT. Protein sequence: CASSLGLAGGHGELFF.

This clone was seen once. V is TRBV11-2 and J is TRBJ1-6; perhaps TRBD1 as D (5 bases). The length of the CDR3 is 15 residues. V was shortened by 4 bases and J by 6 bases, with 13 bases between the two germline ends. Looked up from germline, CDR1 is SGHAT and CDR2 is FQNNGV. The CDR3 here is CASSSERQINSPLHF. The CDR3 DNA sequence: TGTGCCAGCAGCTCCGAAAGACAGATTAATTCACCCCTCCACTTT.

The J gene is TRBJ1-5, the V gene TRBV28; possible D gene TRBD1, 5 bases. The germline V and J ends were trimmed by 6 bases and 4 bases, with 13 bases remaining between them. Germline V gene data show CDR1 as MDHEN and CDR2 as SYDVKM. This CDR3 has 14 amino acids. Written as DNA, the CDR3 is TGTGCCAGCAGCCGCGGGGGGGTGAATCAGCCCCAGCATTTT. Translation gives CASSRGGVNQPQHF.

This chain uses TRBV13 with TRBJ2-7, with TRBD1 identical over 7 bases. The trim removed 10 bases at V and 3 bases at J, leaving 9 bases unmatched. The CDR3 loop spans 13 amino acids. Germline V lookup: CDR1 PRHDT, CDR2 FYEKMQ (reference sequence). The CDR3 loop is CATRPTGLYEQYF. Here the CDR3 DNA reads TGTGCCACTAGGCCGACAGGGCTCTACGAGCAGTACTTC.

This chain links TRBV7-9 with TRBJ2-1, with D unresolved. The germline V gene has CDR1 SEHNR and CDR2 FQNEAQ (reference sequence). The CDR3 extends over 13 amino acids. Between the trimmed V and J ends, which lost 3 bases and 6 bases, there was a span of 9 bases. The CDR3 loop is CASSFGDLNEQFF. The CDR3, as DNA: TGTGCCAGCAGCTTCGGAGATCTCAATGAGCAGTTCTTC. The full variable domain, rest sourced from reference TRBV7-9 and TRBJ2-1, is DTGVSQNPRHKITKRGQNVTFRCDPISEHNRLYWYRQTLGQGPEFLTYFQNEAQLEKSRLLSDRFSAERPKGSFSTLEIQRTEQGDSAMYLCASSFGDLNEQFFGPGTRLTVL.

The V gene is TRBV27, the J gene TRBJ2-1, with D perhaps TRBD1 or TRBD2 (5 bases each). The CDR3 covers 14 residues. From germline, CDR1 is MNHEY and CDR2 SMNVEV (reference sequence). Trimming took off 3 bases at V and 2 bases at J, with 8 bases between the two ends. In nucleotides, the CDR3 is TGTGCCAGCAGTTTTGGGGGAGCCTACAATGAGCAGTTCTTC. Its translation: CASSFGGAYNEQFF.

The chain carries TRBV27 and TRBJ2-7; 10 bases are shared with TRBD1. V dropped 4 bases and J dropped 6; count of bases not matched to a gene: 6. This CDR3 spans 14 amino acids. Per the germline V gene, CDR1 is MNHEY and CDR2 is SMNVEV (reference sequence). The CDR3 region has the DNA TGTGCCAGCAGTTGGGGACAGGGGTCGGCCGAGCAGTACTTC. It is translated as CASSWGQGSAEQYF.

In regard to this clone: The DNA is omitted, as the CDR3 cannot be located on it reliably, and the CDR3 follows TCRdb's listing. V is TRBV27 and J is TRBJ1-2; the table calls TRBD1, which could not be checked here. The CDR3 has 14 amino acids, counting both end residues. From germline, CDR1 is MNHEY and CDR2 SMNVEV (reference sequence). Here the CDR3 reads CASSFLAGELSYTF.

The rearrangement links TRBV6-5 to TRBJ1-1, with 7 bases fitting TRBD1. In germline, CDR1 is MNHEY, CDR2 SVGAGI. J gave up 4 bases and V 5 bases, and 7 bases lay outside the gene matches. The CDR3 is 14 residues long. The DNA for the CDR3 is TGTGCCAGCAGTGACGACAGGGTGGGCACTGAAGCTTTCTTT. As protein: CASSDDRVGTEAFF.

The rearrangement joins TRBV4-1 to TRBJ2-7; a possible D gene is TRBD2 (6 bases). Trimming pared 0 bases from V and 4 bases from J, leaving 10 bases between. Germline values: CDR1 MGHRA, CDR2 YSYEKL. The CDR3 has 14 amino acids. CDR3 DNA: TGCGCCAGCAGCCAAGATGGCCGGGGGTACGAGCAGTACTTC. Its protein is CASSQDGRGYEQYF.

As DNA, the CDR3 is TGTGCCAGCAGGCTCGCTTCCTCTGGGGCCAACGTCCTGACTTTC. It is translated as CASRLASSGANVLTF. V usage is TRBV5-5 and J usage is TRBJ2-6; no clear D gene. V was shortened by 5 bases and J by 0 bases, with 9 bases between the two germline ends. Germline values: CDR1 SGHKS, CDR2 YYEKEE (reference sequence). The CDR3 sequence is 15 residues long.